A selection of T cell receptor beta chains follows, all from one sample in a study of OX40 agonist ivuxolimab in advanced cancers. Libraries were prepared by immunoSEQ multiplex PCR; TCRdb keeps only in-frame clonotypes and omits some of them. This table holds about 89,000 clones, over 75% found once. The specimen comprised CD4+ or CD8+ T cells sorted from blood, sampled in a trial of the OX40 agonist ivuxolimab. These receptors all come from an adult with an advanced solid tumor such as melanoma, head and neck, liver or kidney cancer. The CDR3 runs from the conserved cysteine through the conserved F or W. The D gene is left open where the match is weak. Not all rows give a size; the values are once, few, many and, for expanded clones, a class.

size	D	J	V	CDR3	DNA
-	-	TRBJ2-3	TRBV2	CASRRGVRETDTQYF	TGTGCCAGCAGGAGGGGGGTAAGGGAAACAGATACGCAGTATTTT
-	-	TRBJ2-4	TRBV9	CASSKERDTKLGAKNIQYF	TGTGCCAGCAGCAAGGAAAGGGACACAAAACTCGGGGCCAAAAACATTCAGTACTTC
-	TRBD1	TRBJ1-1	TRBV5-1	CASSTAGQGSEAFF	TGCGCCAGCAGCACCGCGGGACAGGGGAGTGAAGCTTTCTTT
-	-	TRBJ2-5	TRBV19	CASSMTRGGETQYF	TGTGCCAGTAGTATGACCAGAGGGGGGGAGACCCAGTACTTC
once	TRBD1	TRBJ1-2	TRBV18	CASSPSDRNGYTF	TGTGCCAGCTCACCTTCGGACAGGAATGGCTACACCTTC
-	-	TRBJ1-2	TRBV19	CASSIDLVLGTGGDYGYTF	TGTGCCAGTAGTATAGATCTAGTGTTAGGAACAGGAGGTGACTATGGCTACACCTTC
-	-	TRBJ2-1	TRBV6-5	CATGQGYGEQFF	TGTGCCACGGGCCAGGGCTACGGTGAGCAGTTCTTC
-	TRBD1	TRBJ1-5	TRBV7-2	CASSSTPTGKNQPQHF	TGTGCCAGCAGCTCGACCCCGACAGGGAAGAATCAGCCCCAGCATTTT
-	-	TRBJ1-2	TRBV4-2	CASSPGARGHGYTF	TGTGCCAGCAGCCCCGGAGCCAGGGGCCATGGCTACACCTTC
-	TRBD2	TRBJ2-2	TRBV5-1	CASSLGTSAGELFF	TGCGCCAGCAGCTTAGGAACTAGCGCCGGGGAGCTGTTTTTT
-	TRBD1	TRBJ1-1	TRBV6-5	CASSYLTGRNTEAFF	TGTGCCAGCAGTTACTTGACAGGGAGGAACACTGAAGCTTTCTTT
-	-	TRBJ2-6	TRBV19	CASRKVAGANVLTF	TGTGCCAGTAGAAAGGTGGCGGGGGCCAACGTCCTGACTTTC
few	-	TRBJ1-3	TRBV5-6	CASSLAGLRMRENTIYF	TGTGCCAGCAGCTTGGCCGGTCTAAGGATGAGGGAAAACACCATATATTTT
-	TRBD2	TRBJ2-1	TRBV5-1	CASSLSLAGGYNEQFF	TGCGCCAGCAGCTTGAGTCTAGCGGGGGGCTACAATGAGCAGTTCTTC
-	-	TRBJ1-5	TRBV7-2	CASSLGTTNQPQHF	TGTGCCAGCAGCTTAGGGACAACTAATCAGCCCCAGCATTTT
-	-	TRBJ1-1	TRBV5-6	CASSLGPTTEAFF	TGTGCCAGCAGCTTGGGGCCGACCACTGAAGCTTTCTTT
-	TRBD1	TRBJ2-7	TRBV7-8	CASSLARDRVYEQYF	TGTGCCAGCAGCTTAGCTCGGGACAGGGTATACGAGCAGTACTTC
-	-	TRBJ1-2	TRBV6-6	CASSSQDRYGYTF	TGTGCCAGCAGCAGCCAAGACCGCTATGGCTACACCTTC
-	TRBD1	TRBJ1-2	TRBV30	CAWAGTVINGYTF	TGTGCCTGGGCCGGGACAGTTATTAATGGCTACACCTTC
-	TRBD1	TRBJ1-6	TRBV10-3	CAISKGTGRSYNSPLHF	TGTGCCATCAGTAAGGGGACAGGGCGCTCCTATAATTCACCCCTCCACTTT
-	-	TRBJ2-2	TRBV29-1	CSVDKGDRDGELFF	TGCAGCGTTGATAAGGGGGATCGAGACGGGGAGCTGTTTTTT
-	-	TRBJ2-5	TRBV6-5	CASSYSIQGWEKTQYF	TGTGCCAGCAGTTACTCGATCCAGGGATGGGAAAAGACCCAGTACTTC
-	-	TRBJ1-4	TRBV6-1	CASSYHKKLFF	TGTGCCAGCAGTTACCATAAAAAACTGTTTTTT
-	-	TRBJ1-5	TRBV6-6	CASSYPAPDQPQHF	TGTGCCAGCAGTTACCCAGCGCCCGATCAGCCCCAGCATTTT
-	-	TRBJ1-1	TRBV5-1	CASSLSGVAEAFF	TGCGCCAGCAGCTTGTCTGGGGTGGCTGAAGCTTTCTTT
-	-	TRBJ1-6	TRBV4-1	CASSQGNSPLHF	TGCGCCAGCAGCCAAGGGAATTCACCCCTCCACTTT
-	TRBD2	TRBJ2-3	TRBV15	CATSREPSGYTDTQYF	TGTGCCACCAGCAGAGAGCCTAGCGGCTACACAGATACGCAGTATTTT
-	-	TRBJ2-3	TRBV6-6	CASRDGPLDTQYF	TGTGCCAGTAGGGACGGCCCCCTGGATACGCAGTATTTT
-	TRBD2	TRBJ2-2	TRBV11-3	CASSPGTTYTGELFF	TGTGCCAGCAGCCCGGGGACTACCTACACCGGGGAGCTGTTTTTT
-	TRBD1	TRBJ1-2	TRBV23-1	CASSHWTGAEILRLYGYTF	TGCGCCAGCAGTCATTGGACAGGGGCCGAGATCTTAAGGTTGTATGGCTACACCTTC
-	-	TRBJ1-2	TRBV29-1	CSVESRAWLDYGYTF	TGCAGCGTTGAATCCAGGGCTTGGTTGGACTATGGCTACACCTTC
-	TRBD2	TRBJ2-2	TRBV27	CASSSQLAPGLDTGELFF	TGTGCCAGCAGTTCCCAACTAGCGCCGGGCCTCGACACCGGGGAGCTGTTTTTT